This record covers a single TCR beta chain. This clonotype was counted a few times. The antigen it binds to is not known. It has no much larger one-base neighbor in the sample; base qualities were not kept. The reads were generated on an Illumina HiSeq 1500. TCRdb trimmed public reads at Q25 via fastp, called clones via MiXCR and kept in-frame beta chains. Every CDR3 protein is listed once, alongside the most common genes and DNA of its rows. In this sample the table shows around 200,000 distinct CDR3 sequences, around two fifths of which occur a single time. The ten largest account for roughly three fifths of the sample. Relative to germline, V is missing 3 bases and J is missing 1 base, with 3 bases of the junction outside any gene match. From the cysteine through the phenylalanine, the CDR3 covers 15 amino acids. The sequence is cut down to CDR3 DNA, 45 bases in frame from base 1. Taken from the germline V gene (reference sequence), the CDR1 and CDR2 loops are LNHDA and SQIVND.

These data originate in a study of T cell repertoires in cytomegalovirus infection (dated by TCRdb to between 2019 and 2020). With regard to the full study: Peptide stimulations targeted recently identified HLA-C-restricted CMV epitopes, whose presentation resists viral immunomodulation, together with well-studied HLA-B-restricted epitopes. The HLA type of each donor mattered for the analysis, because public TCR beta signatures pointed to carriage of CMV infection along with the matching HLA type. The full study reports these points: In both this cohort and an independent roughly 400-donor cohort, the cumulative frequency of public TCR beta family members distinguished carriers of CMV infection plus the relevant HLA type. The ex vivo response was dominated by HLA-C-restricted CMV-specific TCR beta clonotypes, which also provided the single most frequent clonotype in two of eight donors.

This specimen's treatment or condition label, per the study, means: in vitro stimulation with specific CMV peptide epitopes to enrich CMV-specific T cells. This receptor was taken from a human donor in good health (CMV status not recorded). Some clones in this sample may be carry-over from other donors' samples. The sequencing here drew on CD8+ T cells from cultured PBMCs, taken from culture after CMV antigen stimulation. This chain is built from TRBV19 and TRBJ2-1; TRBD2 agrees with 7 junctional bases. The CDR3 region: CASSMGGPSYNEQFF. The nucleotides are TGTGCCAGTAGTATGGGAGGGCCTTCCTACAATGAGCAGTTCTTC.